The next 7 T cell receptor beta chains were all read from a single sample in a study of CD8 T cells in ankylosing spondylitis. One entry per CDR3 protein results from TCRdb running MiXCR on the 5' RACE reads. The repertoire includes about 240,000 distinct CDR3 sequences, about 11% of them detected once, and 6% to 7.5% sits in the top ten. The specimen sequenced was blood, either unsorted or a sorted T cell fraction (not recorded which). These receptors were taken from a male donor with ankylosing spondylitis or in good health (not recorded which).

This clonotype has a count of ten or more. V is TRBV2 and J is TRBJ2-5, with D unclear. CDR1 is SNHLY and CDR2 is FYNNEI in the germline V gene. CDR3 length: 12 residues. V was cut by 6 bases and J by 1 base, with 6 bases left in between. The CDR3 protein is CASSVIQETQYF. The CDR3 bases are TGTGCCAGCAGCGTAATCCAAGAGACCCAGTACTTC.

CDR3 region: CASSFQVHEKLFF. CDR3 coding DNA: TGTGCCAGCAGTTTCCAGGTTCATGAAAAACTGTTTTTT. The genes are TRBV12-3 or TRBV12-4 and TRBJ1-4; D not resolved. The CDR3 runs to 13 residues. Trimming removed 3 bases from V and 6 bases from J, with 8 bases in between.

This chain uses TRBV10-3 with TRBJ1-2, with D perhaps matching TRBD1 (5 bases). There are 15 residues in the CDR3. Germline assignment: CDR1 ENHRY and CDR2 SYGVKD. Trimming removed 0 bases at V and 8 bases at J, with 16 bases between. The CDR3: CAISESIVRDGGYTF. CDR3 DNA: TGTGCCATCAGTGAGTCGATTGTCAGGGACGGCGGCTACACCTTC.

This clonotype was recorded many times. The V gene is TRBV5-1, the J gene TRBJ2-3; D is ambiguous. Trimming pared 4 bases from V and 2 bases from J, leaving 14 bases between. Germline V gives CDR1 SGHRS, CDR2 YFSETQ. CDR3 length: 15 amino acids. CDR3 protein: CASSPTDPFTDTQYF. The CDR3 DNA follows: TGCGCCAGCAGCCCCACGGACCCTTTCACAGATACGCAGTATTTT. The complete variable domain, with remaining parts taken from reference TRBV5-1 and TRBJ2-3, reads KAGVTQTPRYLIKTRGQQVTLSCSPISGHRSVSWYQQTPGQGLQFLFEYFSETQRNKGNFPGRFSGRQFSNSRSEMNVSTLELGDSALYLCASSPTDPFTDTQYFGPGTRLTVL.

This clonotype has only a few counts. The chain links TRBV10-3 to TRBJ2-5; 8 bases are shared with TRBD2. V dropped 6 bases and J dropped 2; count of bases not matched to a gene: 2. Germline-derived CDR1 and CDR2 are ENHRY and SYGVKD. This CDR3 comprises 13 residues. CDR3 nucleotides: TGTGCCATCAGGGCGGGGGGTCAAGAGACCCAGTACTTC. It translates to CAIRAGGQETQYF.

The sample holds a few counts of this clonotype. The chain couples TRBV28 to TRBJ2-6; D is ambiguous. Germline V CDR1 and CDR2: MDHEN, SYDVKM. V lost 2 bases and J 4 bases, leaving 9 bases between the germline ends. The CDR3 runs 15 residues. The CDR3 nucleotides are TGTGCCAGCAGTTTAGTAGCCCTCGGGGCCAACGTCCTGACTTTC. Its translation is CASSLVALGANVLTF.

The chain is built from TRBV10-1 and TRBJ2-7; D is undetermined. Trimming removed 0 bases from V and 2 bases from J, with 5 bases in between. Germline V gene sequence: CDR1 WNHNN, CDR2 SYGVQD (reference sequence). The CDR3 extends over 13 amino acids. CDR3 DNA sequence: TGCGCCAGCAGTGAGTCGCTGACCTACGAGCAGTACTTC. Protein: CASSESLTYEQYF.